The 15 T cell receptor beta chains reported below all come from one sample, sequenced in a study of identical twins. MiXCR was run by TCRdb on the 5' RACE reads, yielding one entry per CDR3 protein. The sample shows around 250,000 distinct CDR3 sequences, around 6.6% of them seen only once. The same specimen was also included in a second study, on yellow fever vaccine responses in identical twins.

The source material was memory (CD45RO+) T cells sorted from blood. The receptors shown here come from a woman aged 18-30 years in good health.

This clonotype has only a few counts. The CDR3 region is CASSPRSSSPDTQYF. As DNA, the CDR3 is TGTGCCAGTAGTCCCCGGTCTAGCTCTCCAGATACGCAGTATTTT. The gene calls are TRBV19 and TRBJ2-3, with D perhaps TRBD2 (5 bases). V gave up 5 bases and J gave up 4 bases, with 16 bases separating them. The CDR3 is 15 amino acids. CDR1 and CDR2 (germline): LNHDA, SQIVND (reference sequence).

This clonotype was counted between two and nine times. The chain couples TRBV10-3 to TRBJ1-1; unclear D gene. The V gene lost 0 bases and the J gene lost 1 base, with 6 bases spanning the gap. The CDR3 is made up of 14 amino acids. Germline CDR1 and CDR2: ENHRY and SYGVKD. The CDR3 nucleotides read TGTGCCATCAGTGAGTCTGCAGCGAACACTGAAGCTTTCTTT. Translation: CAISESAANTEAFF.

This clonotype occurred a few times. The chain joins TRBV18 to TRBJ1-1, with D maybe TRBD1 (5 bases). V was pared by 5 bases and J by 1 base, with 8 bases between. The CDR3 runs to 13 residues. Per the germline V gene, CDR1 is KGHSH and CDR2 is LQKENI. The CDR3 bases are TGTGCCAGCTCAAACGACAGGAACACTGAAGCTTTCTTT. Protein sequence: CASSNDRNTEAFF. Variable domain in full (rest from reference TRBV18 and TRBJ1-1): NAGVMQNPRHLVRRRGQEARLRCSPMKGHSHVYWYRQLPEEGLKFMVYLQKENIIDESGMPKERFSAEFPKEGPSILRIQQVVRGDSAAYFCASSNDRNTEAFFGQGTRLTVV.

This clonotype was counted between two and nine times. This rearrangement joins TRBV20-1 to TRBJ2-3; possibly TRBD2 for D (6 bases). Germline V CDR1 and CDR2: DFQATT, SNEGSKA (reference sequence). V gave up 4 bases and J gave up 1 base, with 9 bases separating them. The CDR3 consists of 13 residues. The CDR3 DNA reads TGCAGTGCTAATGGCGGGGGCACAGATACGCAGTATTTT. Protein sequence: CSANGGGTDTQYF.

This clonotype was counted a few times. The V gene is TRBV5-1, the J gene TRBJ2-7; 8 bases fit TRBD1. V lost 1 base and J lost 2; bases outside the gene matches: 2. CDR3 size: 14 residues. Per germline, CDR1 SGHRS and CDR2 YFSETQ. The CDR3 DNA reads TGCGCCAGCAGCTTGACGGGACAGGCCTACGAGCAGTACTTC. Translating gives CASSLTGQAYEQYF.

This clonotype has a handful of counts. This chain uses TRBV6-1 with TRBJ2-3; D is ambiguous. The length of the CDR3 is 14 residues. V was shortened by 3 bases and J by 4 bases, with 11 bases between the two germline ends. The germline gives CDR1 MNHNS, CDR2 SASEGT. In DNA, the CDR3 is TGTGCCAGCAGTGACGGAAGGGAAGCAGATACGCAGTATTTT. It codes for CASSDGREADTQYF.

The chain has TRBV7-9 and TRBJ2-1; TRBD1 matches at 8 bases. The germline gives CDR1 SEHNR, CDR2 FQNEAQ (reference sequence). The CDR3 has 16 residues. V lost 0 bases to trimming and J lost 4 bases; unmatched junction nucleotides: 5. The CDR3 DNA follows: TGTGCCAGCAGCTTAGCGTCCCAGGGGGCATACAATGAGCAGTTCTTC. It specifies CASSLASQGAYNEQFF.

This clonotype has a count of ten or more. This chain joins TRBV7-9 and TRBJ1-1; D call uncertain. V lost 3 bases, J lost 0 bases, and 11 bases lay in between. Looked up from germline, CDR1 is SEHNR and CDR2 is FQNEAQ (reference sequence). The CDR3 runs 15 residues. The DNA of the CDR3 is TGTGCCAGCAGCTTTTCGACAAGGGTGAACACTGAAGCTTTCTTT. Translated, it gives CASSFSTRVNTEAFF.

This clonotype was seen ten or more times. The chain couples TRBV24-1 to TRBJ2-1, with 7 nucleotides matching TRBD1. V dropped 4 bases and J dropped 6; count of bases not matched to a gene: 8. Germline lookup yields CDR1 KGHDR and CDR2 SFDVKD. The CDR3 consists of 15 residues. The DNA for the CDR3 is TGTGCCACCAGTGAGCCGACAGGGCTTGGCAATGAGCAGTTCTTC. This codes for CATSEPTGLGNEQFF.

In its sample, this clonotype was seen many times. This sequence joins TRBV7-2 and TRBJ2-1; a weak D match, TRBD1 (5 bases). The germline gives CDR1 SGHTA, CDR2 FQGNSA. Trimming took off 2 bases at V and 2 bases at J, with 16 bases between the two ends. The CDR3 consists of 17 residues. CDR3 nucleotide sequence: TGTGCCAGCAGCTTATATGGGGCTCCCGAAGCCTACAATGAGCAGTTCTTC. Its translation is CASSLYGAPEAYNEQFF.

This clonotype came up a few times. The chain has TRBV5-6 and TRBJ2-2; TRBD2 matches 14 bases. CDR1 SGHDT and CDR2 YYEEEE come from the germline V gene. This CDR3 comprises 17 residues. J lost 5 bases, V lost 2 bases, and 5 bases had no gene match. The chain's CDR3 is CASSLGLAGGVTGELFF. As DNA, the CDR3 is TGTGCCAGCAGCTTAGGACTAGCGGGAGGTGTGACCGGGGAGCTGTTTTTT. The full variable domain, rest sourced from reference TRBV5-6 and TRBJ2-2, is DAGVTQSPTHLIKTRGQQVTLRCSPKSGHDTVSWYQQALGQGPQFIFQYYEEEERQRGNFPDRFSGHQFPNYSSELNVNALLLGDSALYLCASSLGLAGGVTGELFFGEGSRLTVL.

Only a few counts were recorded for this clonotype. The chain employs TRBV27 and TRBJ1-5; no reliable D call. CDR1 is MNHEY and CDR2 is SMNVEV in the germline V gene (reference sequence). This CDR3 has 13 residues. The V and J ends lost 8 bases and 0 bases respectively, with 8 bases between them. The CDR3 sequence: CASGTDSNQPQHF. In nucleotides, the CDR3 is TGTGCCAGCGGCACAGATAGCAATCAGCCCCAGCATTTT.

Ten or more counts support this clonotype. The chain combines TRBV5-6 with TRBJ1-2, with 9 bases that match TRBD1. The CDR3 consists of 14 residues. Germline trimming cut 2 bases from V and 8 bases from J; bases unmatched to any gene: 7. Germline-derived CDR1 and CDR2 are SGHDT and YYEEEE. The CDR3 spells CASSFGQGSMGYTF. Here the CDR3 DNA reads TGTGCCAGCAGCTTCGGACAGGGGTCTATGGGCTACACCTTC.

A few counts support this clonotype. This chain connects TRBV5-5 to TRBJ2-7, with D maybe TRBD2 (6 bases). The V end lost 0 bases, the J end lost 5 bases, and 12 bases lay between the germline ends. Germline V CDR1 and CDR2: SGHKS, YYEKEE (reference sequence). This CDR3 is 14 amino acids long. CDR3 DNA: TGTGCCAGCAGCTTGGATCGGGGGTACCACGAGCAGTACGTC. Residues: CASSLDRGYHEQYV.

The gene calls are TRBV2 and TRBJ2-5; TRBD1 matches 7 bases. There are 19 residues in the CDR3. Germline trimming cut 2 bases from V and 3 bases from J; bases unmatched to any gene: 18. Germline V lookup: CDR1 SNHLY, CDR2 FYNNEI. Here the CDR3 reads CASSELSRTGPSSKETQYF. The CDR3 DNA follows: TGTGCCAGCAGTGAATTGAGCAGGACAGGTCCTTCCAGTAAAGAGACCCAGTACTTC.